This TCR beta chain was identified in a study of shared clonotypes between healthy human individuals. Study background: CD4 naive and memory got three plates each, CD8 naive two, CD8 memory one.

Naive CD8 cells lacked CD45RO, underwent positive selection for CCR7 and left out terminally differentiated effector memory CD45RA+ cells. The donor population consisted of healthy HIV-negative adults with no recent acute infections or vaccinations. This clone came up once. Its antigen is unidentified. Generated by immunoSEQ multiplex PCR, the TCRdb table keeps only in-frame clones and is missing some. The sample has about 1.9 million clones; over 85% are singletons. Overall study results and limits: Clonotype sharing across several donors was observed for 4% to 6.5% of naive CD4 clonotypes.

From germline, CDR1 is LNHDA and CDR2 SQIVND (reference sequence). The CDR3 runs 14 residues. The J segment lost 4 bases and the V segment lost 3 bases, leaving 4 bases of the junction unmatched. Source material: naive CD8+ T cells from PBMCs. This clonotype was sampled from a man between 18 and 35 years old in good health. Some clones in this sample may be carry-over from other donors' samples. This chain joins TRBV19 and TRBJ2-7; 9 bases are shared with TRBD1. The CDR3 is CASSMVQGAYEQYF. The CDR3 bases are TGTGCCAGTAGTATGGTACAGGGGGCTTACGAGCAGTACTTC.